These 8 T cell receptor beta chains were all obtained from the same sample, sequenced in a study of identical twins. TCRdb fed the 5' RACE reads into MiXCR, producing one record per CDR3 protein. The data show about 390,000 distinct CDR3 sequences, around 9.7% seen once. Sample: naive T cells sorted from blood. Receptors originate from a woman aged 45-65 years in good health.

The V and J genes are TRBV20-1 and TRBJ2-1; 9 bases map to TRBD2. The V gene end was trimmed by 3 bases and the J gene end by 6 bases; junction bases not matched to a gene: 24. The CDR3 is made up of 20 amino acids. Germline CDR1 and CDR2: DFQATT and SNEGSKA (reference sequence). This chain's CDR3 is CSARLSRVGSGRLFTNEQFF. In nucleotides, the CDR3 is TGCAGTGCTAGGTTGTCGAGGGTGGGTAGCGGGAGATTATTTACCAATGAGCAGTTCTTC.

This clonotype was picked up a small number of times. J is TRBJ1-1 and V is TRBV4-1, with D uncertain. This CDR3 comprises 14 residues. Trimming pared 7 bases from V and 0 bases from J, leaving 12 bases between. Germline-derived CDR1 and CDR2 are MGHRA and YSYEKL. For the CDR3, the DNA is TGCGCCAGCATAAGTACGACAATGAACACTGAAGCTTTCTTT. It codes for CASISTTMNTEAFF.

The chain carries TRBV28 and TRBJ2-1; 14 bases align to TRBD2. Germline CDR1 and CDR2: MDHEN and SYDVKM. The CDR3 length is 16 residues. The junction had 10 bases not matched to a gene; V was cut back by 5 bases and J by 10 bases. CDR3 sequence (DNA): TGTGCCAGCAGTCCGCCACCGGGGACTAGCGGGAGCGAGCAGTTCTTC. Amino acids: CASSPPPGTSGSEQFF.

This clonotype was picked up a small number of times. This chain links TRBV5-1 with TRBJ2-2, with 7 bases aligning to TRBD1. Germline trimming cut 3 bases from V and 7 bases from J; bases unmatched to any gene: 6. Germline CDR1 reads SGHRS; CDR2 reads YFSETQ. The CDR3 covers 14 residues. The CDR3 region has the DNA TGCGCCAGCAGCTGGGACAGTCGCAACGGGGAGCTGTTTTTT. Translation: CASSWDSRNGELFF.

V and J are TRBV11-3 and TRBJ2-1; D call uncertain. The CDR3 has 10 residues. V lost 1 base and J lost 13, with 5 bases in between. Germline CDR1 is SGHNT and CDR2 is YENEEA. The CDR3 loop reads CASSLVDQFF. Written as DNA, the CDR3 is TGTGCCAGCAGCTTAGTGGACCAGTTCTTC.

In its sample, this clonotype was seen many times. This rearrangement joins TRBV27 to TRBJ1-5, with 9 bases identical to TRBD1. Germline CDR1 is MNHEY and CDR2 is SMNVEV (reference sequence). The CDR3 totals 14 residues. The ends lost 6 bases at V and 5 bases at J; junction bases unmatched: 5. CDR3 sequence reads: CASRRTGAYQPQHF. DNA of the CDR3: TGTGCCAGCAGACGGACAGGGGCATATCAGCCCCAGCATTTT.

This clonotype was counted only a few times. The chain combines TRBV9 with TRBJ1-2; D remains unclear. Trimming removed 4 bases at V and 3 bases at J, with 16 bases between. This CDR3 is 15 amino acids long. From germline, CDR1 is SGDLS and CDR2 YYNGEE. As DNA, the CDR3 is TGTGCCAGCAGCCCCCACCCTGACAACGACTATGGCTACACCTTC. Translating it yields CASSPHPDNDYGYTF.

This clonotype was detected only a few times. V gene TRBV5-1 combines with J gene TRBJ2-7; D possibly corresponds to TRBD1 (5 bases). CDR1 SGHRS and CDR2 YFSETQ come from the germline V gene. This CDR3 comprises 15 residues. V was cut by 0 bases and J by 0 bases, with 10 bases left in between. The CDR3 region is CASSLEQVSSYEQYF. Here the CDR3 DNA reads TGCGCCAGCAGCTTGGAACAGGTTAGCTCCTACGAGCAGTACTTC.